This TCR beta chain came from a study of regulatory T cells in long-lasting Graves disease. Whole-study findings and limits: Having few samples may have compromised the accuracy.

Documented time point: newly diagnosed GD, antithyroid drugs for less than 3 months. PBMC RNA served as the TCR library source. Sequencing libraries for TCR beta were prepared with iRepertoire HTBI primers and Arm-PCR of CDR3 regions. Original handling: Sample data revealed approximately 62 TRBV and 14 TRBJ segments. TCRdb reprocessed the multiplex PCR reads via MiXCR and lists one record per CDR3 protein. The V and J calls come from TCRdb's annotation, not from the publication. There are some 600,000 distinct CDR3 sequences in the sample; 15% to 20% occur only once, and about 12% lies in the top ten. This clonotype has just a few counts. Its antigen is still unknown. Germline V gene sequence: CDR1 DFQATT, CDR2 SNEGSKA (reference sequence). The V gene lost 8 bases and the J gene lost 5 bases, with 13 bases spanning the gap. The CDR3 contains 11 residues. These records were also assigned to another study, of T cells in Graves' hyperthyroidism and ophthalmopathy. As that study records: Clinical symptoms, serum thyroxine and TRAb, thyroid ultrasound and orbital computed tomography were used for the diagnoses.

The genes are TRBV20-1 and TRBJ2-7; D possibly corresponds to TRBD1 (6 bases). The specimen comprised peripheral blood mononuclear cells (PBMCs), sampled at new diagnosis, from a patient treated with antithyroid drugs. This clonotype was obtained from a man aged 18 to 29 with Graves disease. The CDR3 region has the DNA TGCAGTCCCAGAGGGGGAGACGAGCAGTACTTC. This encodes CSPRGGDEQYF.